Presented here are 9 T cell receptor beta chains from one specimen sequenced in a study of blood T cell repertoires in COVID-19. Profiling relied on immunoSEQ multiplex PCR, and the TCRdb table lists in-frame clones only, not all of them. The sample lists approximately 47,000 clones, more than 80% occurring once. Specimen: peripheral blood. The receptors were gathered from a man aged 55 to 69 with acute or convalescent COVID-19.

This chain connects TRBV5-1 to TRBJ1-6; the D gene is possibly TRBD1 (5 bases). The CDR3 length is 12 residues. V lost 2 bases and J lost 8, with 5 bases in between. Germline values: CDR1 SGHRS, CDR2 YFSETQ. CDR3 in amino acids: CASSLGDSPLHF. As DNA, the CDR3 is TGCGCCAGCAGCTTAGGGGATTCACCCCTCCACTTT.

The chain has TRBV25-1 and TRBJ1-2; TRBD1 might be the D (5 bases). Trimming removed 6 bases at V and 4 bases at J, with 12 bases between. This CDR3 is built from 13 residues. The germline V gene has CDR1 MGHDK and CDR2 SYGVNS. CDR3 nucleotides: TGTGCCAGCAGCCCGACAGACTTCTATGGCTACACCTTC. It is translated as CASSPTDFYGYTF.

This clone was seen just once. This chain links TRBV5-1 with TRBJ1-3; 11 bases line up with TRBD1. The germline V gene has CDR1 SGHRS and CDR2 YFSETQ. V was pared by 4 bases and J by 4 bases, with 7 bases of the junction left unmatched. The CDR3 runs to 16 residues. CDR3 in amino acids: CASSPSDRGPGNTIYF. The CDR3 nucleotides read TGCGCCAGCAGCCCGTCGGACAGGGGGCCAGGAAACACCATATATTTT.

The J gene is TRBJ1-2, the V gene TRBV29-1; no clear D gene. Per germline, CDR1 SQVTM and CDR2 ANQGSEA. CDR3 length: 13 amino acids. V was pared by 1 base and J by 5 bases, with 11 bases between. The CDR3 sequence is CSVEVAQLYGYTF. CDR3 bases: TGCAGCGTTGAAGTGGCACAGCTATATGGCTACACCTTC.

V usage is TRBV12-3 or TRBV12-4 and J usage is TRBJ1-1; D is unclear. The CDR3 extends over 12 amino acids. V was clipped by 6 bases and J by 6 bases, with 11 bases between them. Here the CDR3 DNA reads TGTGCCAGCAGCCACCCCGGGTCTGAAGCTTTCTTT. This encodes CASSHPGSEAFF.

The genes are TRBV25-1 and TRBJ1-4, with a weak D call TRBD1 (6 bases). Trimming left V 2 bases short and J 6 bases short, with 13 bases between. This CDR3 is 15 amino acids long. Germline lookup yields CDR1 MGHDK and CDR2 SYGVNS. The CDR3 region has the DNA TGTGCCAGCAGTGAACTGCTCTCAGGGGATGAAAAACTGTTTTTT. This gives the protein CASSELLSGDEKLFF. Full variable domain (rest looked up from reference TRBV25-1 and TRBJ1-4): EADIYQTPRYLVIGTGKKITLECSQTMGHDKMYWYQQDPGMELHLIHYSYGVNSTEKGDLSSESTVSRIRTEHFPLTLESARPSHTSQYLCASSELLSGDEKLFFGSGTQLSVL.

CDR3 protein: CASSPGGTFEQYF. The DNA for the CDR3 is TGTGCCAGCAGCCCTGGAGGGACTTTCGAGCAGTACTTC. J is TRBJ2-7 and V is TRBV27; tentative D call: TRBD2 (6 bases). This CDR3 spans 13 amino acids. The V end was cut by 6 bases, the J end by 6 bases, with 15 bases between. Germline-derived CDR1 and CDR2 are MNHEY and SMNVEV (reference sequence).

The V call is TRBV3-1 (or the pseudogene TRBV3-2), the J call TRBJ2-7; 8 nucleotides line up with TRBD1. V shed 6 bases and J 6 bases; nucleotides not matched to a gene: 13. CDR1 is LGHDT and CDR2 is YNNKEL in the germline V gene (reference sequence). This CDR3 contains 15 residues. Written as DNA, the CDR3 is TGTGCCAGCAGTTTGTCGACAGGGGCTACGGGCGAGCAGTACTTC. Amino acids: CASSLSTGATGEQYF.

The chain links TRBV12-3 or TRBV12-4 to TRBJ1-1; D ambiguous. Trimming stripped 8 bases from V and 7 bases from J, with 8 bases between. The CDR3 has 10 amino acids. The CDR3 reads CASSAVEAFF. CDR3 nucleotide sequence: TGTGCCAGCTCAGCGGTTGAAGCTTTCTTT.